A single sample is the source of the 27 T cell receptor beta chains below, sequenced in a study of control samples from healthy donors and cancer patients. Repertoires were generated with immunoSEQ multiplex PCR, while TCRdb's copy carries only in-frame clones and drops some. Of about 120,000 clones listed, around 94% are singletons. The sequenced sample consisted of PBMCs. All receptors derive from an elderly man with head and neck cancer.

The V gene is TRBV5-1, the J gene TRBJ1-6, with D possibly TRBD1 on 6 matching bases. CDR1 and CDR2 (germline): SGHRS, YFSETQ. Trimming pared 4 bases from V and 11 bases from J, leaving 19 bases between. The CDR3 has 15 amino acids. CDR3 loop: CASSPTGSIWTPLHF. Here the CDR3 DNA reads TGCGCCAGCAGCCCGACAGGTAGTATTTGGACACCCCTCCACTTT.

The chain combines TRBV18 with TRBJ2-3, with TRBD1 matching over 7 bases. The CDR3 is 16 residues long. Germline V gene data show CDR1 as KGHSH and CDR2 as LQKENI. V gave up 3 bases and J gave up 2 bases; unmatched junction bases: 8. CDR3 nucleotide sequence: TGTGCCAGCTCACCCTATGGACAGGACTTCACAGATACGCAGTATTTT. Translation: CASSPYGQDFTDTQYF.

This clone was counted a single time. V is TRBV29-1 and J is TRBJ2-7, with no clear D. The CDR3 is made up of 13 amino acids. V lost 6 bases, J lost 5 bases, and 17 bases lay in between. Per the germline V gene, CDR1 is SQVTM and CDR2 is ANQGSEA. The CDR3 DNA sequence: TGCAGCGTGGGCCTCGGAGCGATCCACGAGCAGTACTTC. Its translation is CSVGLGAIHEQYF.

The count of this clone is one. The gene calls are TRBV7-6 and TRBJ1-1, with D perhaps matching TRBD1 (6 bases). The CDR3 sequence is 13 residues long. The germline V and J ends were trimmed by 3 bases and 4 bases, with 9 bases remaining between them. CDR1 and CDR2 (germline): SGHVS, FNYEAQ. CDR3 DNA: TGTGCCAGCAGCTTGGGGGGGCCCACTGAAGCTTTCTTT. Amino acid sequence: CASSLGGPTEAFF.

The V and J genes are TRBV6-6 and TRBJ1-2, with TRBD1 matching 10 bases. There are 13 residues in the CDR3. From germline, CDR1 is MNHNY and CDR2 SVGAGI (reference sequence). Trimming took 5 bases from V and 10 from J; bases not matched to a gene: 7. The CDR3 coding sequence is TGTGCCAGCAGTCCCGGGACAGGGGTAACCTACACCTTC. This gives the protein CASSPGTGVTYTF.

The chain combines TRBV6-5 with TRBJ1-5, with no clear D. The CDR3 is 14 residues long. CDR1 is MNHEY and CDR2 is SVGAGI in the germline V gene. V gave up 6 bases and J gave up 2 bases, with 11 bases separating them. CDR3 coding DNA: TGTGCCAGCAGCCCGTCGACCGGCAATCAGCCCCAGCATTTT. Its protein is CASSPSTGNQPQHF.

The rearrangement links TRBV24-1 to TRBJ2-3, with D perhaps TRBD2 (5 bases). CDR1 and CDR2 from the germline V gene are KGHDR and SFDVKD. V dropped 5 bases and J dropped 0 bases, with 11 bases sitting between them. The CDR3 contains 15 residues. This CDR3 reads CATSGRGESTDTQYF. The CDR3 region has the DNA TGTGCCACCAGTGGTCGTGGGGAGAGCACAGATACGCAGTATTTT.

The chain links TRBV11-2 to TRBJ1-3, with TRBD1 as a possible D gene (5 bases). The CDR3 is 15 amino acids. Germline CDR1 and CDR2: SGHAT and FQNNGV. V was clipped by 5 bases and J by 0 bases, with 11 bases between them. CDR3 DNA sequence: TGTGCCAGCAGCCCCTCGGGACTCTCTGGAAACACCATATATTTT. Translation: CASSPSGLSGNTIYF.

V and J are TRBV7-9 and TRBJ1-1; 7 bases fit TRBD1. The V segment lost 4 bases and the J segment 5 bases; nucleotides outside the gene matches: 7. This CDR3 region has 14 residues. In germline, CDR1 is SEHNR, CDR2 FQNEAQ (reference sequence). Written as DNA, the CDR3 is TGTGCCAGCAGCTCACGACAGGGCGTGACTGAAGCTTTCTTT. Translation: CASSSRQGVTEAFF.

J is TRBJ2-7 and V is TRBV11-1; 7 bases are shared with TRBD2. Germline CDR1 SGHAT, CDR2 FQDESV (reference sequence). Losses at the gene ends were 5 bases for V and 2 bases for J; bases not matched to a gene: 9. The CDR3 consists of 15 residues. The CDR3 DNA reads as TGTGCCAGCAGCCCCGGGGAGGGATCAACCTACGAGCAGTACTTC. It yields the protein CASSPGEGSTYEQYF.

This chain joins TRBV24-1 and TRBJ2-5; no reliable D call. Trimming took off 4 bases at V and 3 bases at J, with 8 bases between the two ends. The length of the CDR3 is 13 residues. Germline V gives CDR1 KGHDR, CDR2 SFDVKD. This CDR3 is CATSEVGKETQYF. For the CDR3, the DNA is TGTGCCACCAGTGAGGTCGGCAAAGAGACCCAGTACTTC.

The chain combines TRBV18 with TRBJ1-4; no definite D call. The germline V gene encodes CDR1 KGHSH and CDR2 LQKENI. The CDR3 is 15 residues long. Trimming cost V 5 bases and J 4 bases, with 14 bases left between them. The CDR3 DNA reads TGTGCCAGCTCATATGGGTCAGCTTATAATGAAAAACTGTTTTTT. This sequence encodes CASSYGSAYNEKLFF.

V is TRBV7-9 and J is TRBJ2-1; 13 positions agree with TRBD2. The length of the CDR3 is 14 residues. The germline V gene encodes CDR1 SEHNR and CDR2 FQNEAQ (reference sequence). V dropped 6 bases and J dropped 9; count of bases not matched to a gene: 5. The CDR3 nucleotides read TGTGCCAGCAGTTTAACTAGCGGGAGGGGTGAGCAGTTCTTC. It specifies CASSLTSGRGEQFF.

The chain joins TRBV5-4 to TRBJ2-2; D could derive from TRBD1 or TRBD2 (7 bases each). Trimming cost V 5 bases and J 5 bases, with 19 bases left between them. The CDR3 length is 16 residues. The germline V gene has CDR1 SGHNT and CDR2 YYREEE (reference sequence). The CDR3 DNA sequence: TGTGCCAGCAGTCGCCAGGGGGGGGCGGGGACCGGGGAGCTGTTTTTT. This codes for CASSRQGGAGTGELFF.

The rearrangement links TRBV21-1 to TRBJ2-5. TRBV21-1 constitutes a pseudogene. CDR3 size: 14 residues. This CDR3 reads CASSKLESGETQYF. In DNA form, the CDR3 reads TGTGCCAGCAGCAAATTGGAGTCAGGAGAGACCCAGTACTTC.

The chain carries TRBV25-1 and TRBJ2-3; the D call may be TRBD1 or TRBD2 (6 bases each). V dropped 0 bases and J dropped 3 bases, with 13 bases sitting between them. CDR3 size: 16 residues. Germline loops: CDR1 MGHDK, CDR2 SYGVNS. CDR3 in amino acids: CASSEYGGGRTDTQYF. CDR3 coding DNA: TGTGCCAGCAGTGAATACGGAGGGGGGAGGACAGATACGCAGTATTTT.

V gene TRBV19 combines with J gene TRBJ1-3; TRBD1 might be the D (5 bases). CDR3 size: 15 residues. V was trimmed by 5 bases and J by 0 bases, leaving 11 bases between them. Per the germline V gene, CDR1 is LNHDA and CDR2 is SQIVND (reference sequence). This CDR3 is CASSPDRVSGNTIYF. The CDR3 bases are TGTGCCAGTAGTCCAGACAGAGTCTCTGGAAACACCATATATTTT.

This clone turned up a few times. One end of the junction does not line up with germline, which may come from a read error. The rearrangement uses TRBV12-5 and TRBJ2-3, with 14 nucleotides matching TRBD2. Looked up from germline, CDR1 is LGHNT and CDR2 is FRNRAP. This CDR3 is 15 amino acids long. The CDR3 DNA follows: TGTGCTAGTGGTCTGACGACTAGCGGGGGGGATAGGCAGTATTTT. Translated: CASGLTTSGGDRQYF. Together with reference TRBV12-5 and TRBJ2-3, the CDR3 gives the full variable domain: DARVTQTPRHKVTEMGQEVTMRCQPILGHNTVFWYRQTMMQGLELLAYFRNRAPLDDSGMPKDRFSAEMPDATLATLKIQPSEPRDSAVYFCASGLTTSGGDRQYFGPGTRLTVL.

V and J are TRBV5-1 and TRBJ2-7; a possible D gene is TRBD2 (6 bases). Trimming left V 5 bases short and J 3 bases short, with 15 bases between. The CDR3 sequence is 14 residues long. Germline lookup yields CDR1 SGHRS and CDR2 YFSETQ. CDR3 amino acids: CASSLGLSYYEQYF. CDR3 DNA sequence: TGCGCCAGCAGTCTGGGACTTTCCTACTACGAGCAGTACTTC. Drawing the rest from reference TRBV5-1 and TRBJ2-7, the complete variable domain is KAGVTQTPRYLIKTRGQQVTLSCSPISGHRSVSWYQQTPGQGLQFLFEYFSETQRNKGNFPGRFSGRQFSNSRSEMNVSTLELGDSALYLCASSLGLSYYEQYFGPGTRLTVT.

The V gene is TRBV5-4, the J gene TRBJ1-1; a weak D match, TRBD1 (6 bases). Trimming shortened V by 2 bases and J by 1 base, and 9 bases separated the two germline ends. Germline V CDR1 and CDR2: SGHNT, YYREEE (reference sequence). The CDR3 consists of 14 residues. In nucleotides, the CDR3 is TGTGCCAGCAGCTTAAAGACAGGGAACACTGAAGCTTTCTTT. Translating gives CASSLKTGNTEAFF.

CDR3 sequence: CASSLVTGGMTEAFF. The CDR3 nucleotides are TGTGCCAGCAGCTTGGTAACAGGGGGCATGACTGAAGCTTTCTTT. V is TRBV5-8 and J is TRBJ1-1; 9 bases agree with TRBD1. V dropped 0 bases and J dropped 5; count of bases not matched to a gene: 5. Per germline, CDR1 SGHTS and CDR2 YDEGEE. The CDR3 loop spans 15 amino acids.

The chain couples TRBV11-2 to TRBJ1-5; no definite D call. Germline V gives CDR1 SGHAT, CDR2 FQNNGV. The V end lost 3 bases, the J end lost 6 bases, and 9 bases lay between the germline ends. The CDR3 has 13 residues. The CDR3 nucleotides read TGTGCCAGCAGCTTTTTGGTCGGTCAGCCCCAGCATTTT. Its protein is CASSFLVGQPQHF.

This clone was seen more than once but under ten times. The V gene is TRBV6-2 or TRBV6-3, the J gene TRBJ1-2; TRBD1 is a possible D gene (5 bases). Per the germline V gene, CDR1 is MNHEY and CDR2 is SVGEGT. The CDR3 contains 14 residues. V lost 5 bases, J lost 8 bases, and 18 bases lay in between. Here the CDR3 DNA reads TGTGCCAGCAGTGATCCCGGGACCGCCCTCGGCTACACCTTC. Residues: CASSDPGTALGYTF.

This clone has a single count. V and J are TRBV7-2 and TRBJ1-3; D gene unclear. CDR1 is SGHTA, CDR2 FQGNSA, per germline. Trimming shortened V by 2 bases and J by 0 bases, and 8 bases separated the two germline ends. The CDR3 totals 15 residues. CDR3 in DNA: TGTGCCAGCAGCTTACGGGAACTCTCTGGAAACACCATATATTTT. This encodes CASSLRELSGNTIYF.

V gene TRBV7-9 combines with J gene TRBJ1-1; maybe TRBD1 (5 bases). Germline V gene data show CDR1 as SEHNR and CDR2 as FQNEAQ (reference sequence). V lost 5 bases to trimming and J lost 3 bases, with 13 bases between them. The CDR3 spans 14 residues. The CDR3 nucleotides read TGTGCCAGCAGCCCCGCAGGGAGGGACACTGAAGCTTTCTTT. It codes for CASSPAGRDTEAFF.

CDR3 in amino acids: CAWTGAGGAGGELFF. CDR3 DNA: TGTGCCTGGACCGGGGCTGGAGGGGCCGGCGGGGAGCTGTTTTTT. This sequence joins TRBV30 and TRBJ2-2; TRBD2 might be the D (6 bases). CDR1 and CDR2 (germline): GTSNPN, SVGIG (reference sequence). V was trimmed by 4 bases and J by 7 bases, leaving 19 bases between them. This CDR3 has 15 residues.

The chain employs TRBV6-6 and TRBJ1-1; a possible D gene is TRBD1 (6 bases). The V gene lost 5 bases and the J gene lost 3 bases, with 19 bases spanning the gap. The CDR3 contains 16 residues. Germline CDR1 MNHNY, CDR2 SVGAGI (reference sequence). CDR3 amino acids: CASSQAGGTRHTEAFF. DNA for the CDR3: TGTGCCAGCAGTCAGGCTGGGGGGACACGGCACACTGAAGCTTTCTTT.